The present entry profiles one TCR beta chain with its context. The data were taken from a study of shared clonotypes between healthy human individuals. The DNA input per sorted-subset replicate PCR was about 0.2 ug, corresponding to 25,000 to 30,000 T cell genomes. Assay: immunoSEQ multiplex PCR; the TCRdb copy retains only in-frame clones and omits some. The data show about 2.4 million clones, approximately 90% seen once. The sequencing sample was made of naive CD4+ T cells sorted from blood. The sample's subset: CD45RA+ positively selected. This TCR came from a man between 18 and 35 years old in good health.

The CDR3 sequence: CASSYTGWNQPQHF. CDR3 in DNA: TGTGCCAGCAGTTACACAGGTTGGAATCAGCCCCAGCATTTT. The chain is built from TRBV6-5 and TRBJ1-5; maybe TRBD1 (5 bases). With 2 bases removed from V and 4 bases from J, the gap between germline ends came to 9 bases. The CDR3 is made up of 14 amino acids. From germline, CDR1 is MNHEY and CDR2 SVGAGI.